One sample yielded the 3 T cell receptor beta chains listed below, sequenced in a study of CD8 T cells in Susac syndrome (dated by TCRdb to between 2017 and 2020). Libraries were made using the immunoSEQ multiplex PCR assay. RNA was extracted using the RNeasy kit, and roughly 0.5 to 1 microgram was reverse transcribed with random hexamers. Clones were called with MiXCR by TCRdb after fastp trimmed the public reads at Q25, and only in-frame beta chains were retained. Every CDR3 protein is listed once, alongside the most common genes and DNA of its rows. This sample has about 140,000 distinct CDR3 sequences in its table, and just under 95% of those were observed once. Clones ranked in the top ten supply 0.18% of the sample. Sequencing was performed on CD8+ T cells from PBMCs. The receptor source for this set is a human donor with Susac syndrome.

The chain has TRBV9 and TRBJ2-2; TRBD2 matches at 11 bases. The CDR3 sequence is 18 residues long. The germline V gene encodes CDR1 SGDLS and CDR2 YYNGEE. With 3 bases clipped from V and 4 bases from J, the junction kept 11 bases outside the gene matches. The chain's CDR3 is CASSGQRPGLAATGELFF. The CDR3 bases are TGTGCCAGCAGCGGACAGAGACCGGGACTAGCGGCCACCGGGGAGCTGTTTTTT.

This rearrangement joins TRBV29-1 to TRBJ2-7; TRBD1 or TRBD2 may be the D gene (5 bases each). Deletions cut 3 bases from V and 3 bases from J, with 18 bases between. This CDR3 has 15 residues. CDR1 and CDR2 (germline): SQVTM, ANQGSEA. CDR3 nucleotide sequence: TGCAGCGTTGAGGTCCCCGGGGCCATGATCTACGAGCAGTACTTC. This encodes CSVEVPGAMIYEQYF.

The V call is TRBV9, the J call TRBJ2-3, with D tentatively TRBD2 (6 bases). With 2 bases removed from V and 4 bases from J, the gap between germline ends came to 14 bases. This CDR3 is built from 15 residues. Looked up from germline, CDR1 is SGDLS and CDR2 is YYNGEE. The CDR3 sequence: CASSVRSGEADTQYF. As DNA, the CDR3 is TGTGCCAGCAGCGTCCGGTCGGGAGAGGCAGATACGCAGTATTTT.